This T cell receptor beta chain stems from a study of CD8+ T cells in alopecia areata. Study overall: Among treated patients, oral tofacitinib was administered at 5 to 10 mg twice daily.

RNA, once extracted, was reverse transcribed into cDNA for use as the sequencing template. The repertoire was sequenced with immunoSEQ multiplex PCR; TCRdb's copy has only in-frame clones and lacks some. The sample lists about 150,000 clones, 45% to 55% occurring once. Collection of lesional scalp punch biopsies and peripheral blood was performed in alopecia areata patients. Trimming removed 7 bases at V and 5 bases at J, with 17 bases between. CDR3 length equals 14 residues. Germline CDR1 LNHDA, CDR2 SQIVND (reference sequence). This clone was seen a handful of times. The rearrangement joins TRBV19 to TRBJ1-1; D might be TRBD1 (6 bases). This TCR derives from a human donor with alopecia areata. The material sequenced was CD8+ T cells sorted from blood, taken at week 0. CDR3 coding DNA: TGTGCCAGTAATCAGGGTCTGGGGGCGACTGAAGCTTTCTTT. Its translation is CASNQGLGATEAFF.